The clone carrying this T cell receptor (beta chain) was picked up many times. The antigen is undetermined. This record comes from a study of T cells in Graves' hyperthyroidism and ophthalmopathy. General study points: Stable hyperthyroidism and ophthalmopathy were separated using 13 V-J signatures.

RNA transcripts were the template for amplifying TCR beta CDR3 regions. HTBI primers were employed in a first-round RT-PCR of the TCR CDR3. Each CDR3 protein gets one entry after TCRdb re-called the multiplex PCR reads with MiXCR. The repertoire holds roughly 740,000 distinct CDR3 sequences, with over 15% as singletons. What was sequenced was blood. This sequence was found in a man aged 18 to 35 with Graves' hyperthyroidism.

DNA of the CDR3: TGTGCCAGCAGCTCGGCCTCGGGGGCCCAGTACTTC. Translated, it gives CASSSASGAQYF. The V and J genes are TRBV7-9 and TRBJ2-5; D is possibly TRBD2 (6 bases). The CDR3 is 12 residues long. Germline V gene data show CDR1 as SEHNR and CDR2 as FQNEAQ (reference sequence). Trimming stripped 4 bases from V and 9 bases from J, with 12 bases between.